The subject of this entry is one TCR beta chain. Trimming cost V 2 bases and J 2 bases, with 16 bases left between them. Germline CDR1 is SGHNT and CDR2 is YYREEE (reference sequence). The CDR3 is made up of 17 amino acids. This specimen belongs to a study of blood T cell repertoires in COVID-19. About the study: COVID-19 samples from acute and convalescent phases originated in the United States, Italy and Spain. The cDNA or gDNA used as material had been derived from T cells, B-cell-depleted T cells, or PBMCs.

As processed by the authors: By means of reference gene primer amplification, nucleated cell counts were estimated. Repertoires were generated with immunoSEQ multiplex PCR, while TCRdb's copy carries only in-frame clones and drops some. V, J and clone size are those of that table, while D and trimming were read from the DNA. The sample consists of roughly 430,000 clones, around 90% of them appearing once. Material for sequencing was PBMCs or T cells enriched from blood (not recorded which). The sequence was obtained from a middle-aged woman with acute COVID-19. This chain uses TRBV5-4 with TRBJ2-2; D gene unclear. The CDR3, as DNA: TGTGCCAGCAGCTTTCCCCCCGGGTACCCTAACACCGGGGAGCTGTTTTTT. Its translation: CASSFPPGYPNTGELFF.